The clone carrying this T cell receptor beta chain appeared a few times. Its target is unknown. Primers: 60 Vbeta forward and 13 Jbeta reverse. Clones were read by immunoSEQ multiplex PCR, and TCRdb kept only the in-frame ones, dropping some. Among 100,000 or so clones listed, approximately 14% were seen once. This sample was included in a study of cytomegalovirus exposure and HLA in healthy donors. Overall study findings and caveats: Reportedly, fewer N-insertions than the roughly 690-donor mean appeared in an Asian-associated ancestry cluster in a later analysis. As a later analysis revealed, the rate of TCR association differed by HLA locus, with DRB1 most and HLA-C fewest.

V was cut by 5 bases and J by 2 bases, with 15 bases left in between. Per the germline V gene, CDR1 is MNHNS and CDR2 is SASEGT. The CDR3 contains 15 residues. The receptor was isolated from a female donor in good health and CMV-seronegative. The chain is built from TRBV6-1 and TRBJ1-2; perhaps TRBD1 as D (5 bases). Sequencing input: PBMCs. The CDR3 region is CASSSLSTVNYGYTF. CDR3 bases: TGTGCCAGCAGTAGTCTCTCGACAGTAAACTATGGCTACACCTTC.